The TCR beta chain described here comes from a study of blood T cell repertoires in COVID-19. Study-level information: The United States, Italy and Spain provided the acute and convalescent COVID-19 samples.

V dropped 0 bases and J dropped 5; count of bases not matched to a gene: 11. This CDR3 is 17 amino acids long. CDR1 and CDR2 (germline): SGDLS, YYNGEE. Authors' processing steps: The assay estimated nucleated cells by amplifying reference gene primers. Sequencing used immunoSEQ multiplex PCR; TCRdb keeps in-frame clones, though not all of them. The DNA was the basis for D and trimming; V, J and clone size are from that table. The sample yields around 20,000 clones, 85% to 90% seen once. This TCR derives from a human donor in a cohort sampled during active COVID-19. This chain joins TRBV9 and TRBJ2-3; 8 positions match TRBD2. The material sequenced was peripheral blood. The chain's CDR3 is CASSVEDAGSGVDTQYF. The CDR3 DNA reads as TGTGCCAGCAGCGTAGAAGACGCGGGTAGCGGGGTAGATACGCAGTATTTT.